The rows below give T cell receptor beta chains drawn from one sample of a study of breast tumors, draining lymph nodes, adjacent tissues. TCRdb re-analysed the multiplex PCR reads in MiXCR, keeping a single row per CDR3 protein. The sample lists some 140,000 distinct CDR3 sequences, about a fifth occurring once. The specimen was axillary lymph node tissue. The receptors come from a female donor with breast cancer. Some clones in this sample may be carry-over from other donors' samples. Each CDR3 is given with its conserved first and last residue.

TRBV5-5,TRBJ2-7,CASSLAATGAYEQYF
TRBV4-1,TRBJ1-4,CASSQGGLGEKLFF
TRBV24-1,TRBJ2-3,CATSEPGTPGGTDTQYF
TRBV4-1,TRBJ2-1,CASSPRLAGGFEQFF
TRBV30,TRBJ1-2,CAWSMDYGYTF
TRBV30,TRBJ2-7,CAWSVRGLLRVEQYF
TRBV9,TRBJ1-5,CASSVEGQANQPQHF
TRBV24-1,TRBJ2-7,CATSGSPPSAIYEQYF
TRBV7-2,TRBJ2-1,CASSFDRGKGNEQFF
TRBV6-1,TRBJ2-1,CAGTRWGVLAEGPSNEQFF
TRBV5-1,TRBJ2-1,CASSFAQTHNEQFF
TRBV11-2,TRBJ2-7,CARRRVPYEQYF
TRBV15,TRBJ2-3,CATSRDRRDTQYF
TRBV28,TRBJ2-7,CASSRDPYEQYF
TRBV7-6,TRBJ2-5,CASSLDAPRTGRETQYF
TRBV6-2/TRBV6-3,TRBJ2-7,CASRTGGRGEQYF
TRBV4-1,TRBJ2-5,CASSQLSDKTQYF
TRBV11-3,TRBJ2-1,CASSPTRGNNNEQFF
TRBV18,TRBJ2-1,CASSPGLGNNEQFF
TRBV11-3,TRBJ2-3,CASSLEGDTDAQYF
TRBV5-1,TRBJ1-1,CASSYSGGAGTEAFF
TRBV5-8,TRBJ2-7,CASSLALASATYEQYF
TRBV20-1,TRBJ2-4,CSAALPSYIQYF
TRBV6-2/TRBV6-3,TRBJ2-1,CASSLLAGGRAYNEQFF